These T cell receptor beta chains were read from a single sample in a study of cytomegalovirus exposure and HLA in healthy donors. Here immunoSEQ multiplex PCR was the method, and the copy in TCRdb shows in-frame clones only, minus some. This sample yields approximately 280,000 clones, of which approximately 86% are seen a single time; 0.9% to 1.1% belongs to the top ten. Material: PBMCs. These TCRs come from a woman between 18 and 29 years old in good health and CMV-seronegative. CDR3s include the opening cysteine and the closing phenylalanine or tryptophan. A D gene is named only where the DNA matches it firmly. Some rows mark clone size as missing; the rest say once, few, many or name a class of expanded clone.

-	TRBV19	TRBJ2-3	TRBD2	TGTGCCAGTAGTACACGAGCGGGGGGAACAGATACGCAGTATTTT	CASSTRAGGTDTQYF
-	TRBV28	TRBJ2-7	-	TGTGCCAGCAGTTTTGACAACTCCTACGAGCAGTACTTC	CASSFDNSYEQYF
-	TRBV30	TRBJ2-4	TRBD2	TGTGCCTGGAGTCCGGGGGGGCTCACGGCCAAAAACATTCAGTACTTC	CAWSPGGLTAKNIQYF
few	TRBV6-1	TRBJ1-1	TRBD1	TGTGCCAGCACAGGACAGGGAATAGTGGCTTTCTTT	CASTGQGIVAFF
-	TRBV7-2	TRBJ1-5	-	TGTGCCAGCAGCGCCGTGGAGAGCAATCAGCCCCAGCATTTT	CASSAVESNQPQHF
few	TRBV5-6	TRBJ1-5	-	TGTGCCAGCAGGCTCAGGATGGGCAATCAGCCCCAGCATTTT	CASRLRMGNQPQHF
-	TRBV28	TRBJ2-7	-	TGTGCCAGCAGTTCCCTCTCGTACGGGGTAGCGGACAACGCCGACTCCTACGAGCAGTACTTC	CASSSLSYGVADNADSYEQYF
-	TRBV10-3	TRBJ2-3	TRBD1	TGTGCCATCAGGGTGGACAGGGTCTCCACAGAAGGTACGCAGTATTTT	CAIRVDRVSTEGTQYF
-	TRBV7-2	TRBJ1-1	-	TGTGCCAGCAGCTTCCTGGGGCTCCGGAATATGAACACTGAAGCTTTCTTT	CASSFLGLRNMNTEAFF
-	TRBV4-1	TRBJ1-5	-	TGCGCCAGCAGCCAACCTATACAGGGTAAGGGTCAGCCCCAGCATTTT	CASSQPIQGKGQPQHF
-	TRBV29-1	TRBJ1-1	TRBD1	TGCAGCGTCCGTTCCGGGACAGGGGGCGGGGTAAACACTGAAGCTTTCTTT	CSVRSGTGGGVNTEAFF
-	TRBV4-1	TRBJ1-3	-	TGCGCCAGCAGCCAAGGAGACTCTGGAAACACCATATATTTT	CASSQGDSGNTIYF
-	TRBV5-5	TRBJ1-5	-	TGTGCCAGCAGCGTACTAACAGGGTCGGACCAGCCCCAGCATTTT	CASSVLTGSDQPQHF
-	TRBV4-3	TRBJ2-3	-	TGCGCCAGCAGCCAAGTTGCGATCGGAGATACGCAGTATTTT	CASSQVAIGDTQYF
-	TRBV11-3	TRBJ2-1	-	TGTGCCAGCAGCTTAGAGTCAGGGCTGGATGAGCAGTTCTTC	CASSLESGLDEQFF
-	TRBV6-5	TRBJ2-3	-	TGTGCCAGCACAGGGGGGGATACGCAGTATTTT	CASTGGDTQYF
-	TRBV5-1	TRBJ1-1	TRBD1	TGCGCCAGCAGCTTCGACAGGGCGGACACTGAAGCTTTCTTT	CASSFDRADTEAFF
-	TRBV11-3	TRBJ2-2	-	TGTGCCAGCAGCTTAGATCAGGGAGGGGAGCTGTTTTTT	CASSLDQGGELFF
-	TRBV10-3	TRBJ2-1	TRBD2	TGTGCCATCAGTGGGGGCACCACTAGCGGGGGCCTCGTGGAGCAGTTCTTC	CAISGGTTSGGLVEQFF
-	TRBV29-1	TRBJ2-1	TRBD2	TGCAGCGCCGGGACTAGCGGGTGGGATGAGCAGTTCTTC	CSAGTSGWDEQFF
once	TRBV27	TRBJ2-7	-	TGTGCCAGCAGTTTAAGCTCCCTCTACGAGCAGTACTTC	CASSLSSLYEQYF
-	TRBV7-6	TRBJ2-5	TRBD2	TGTGCCAGCAGCTTAGTAGCGGGAGCGGGAGAGACCCAGTACTTC	CASSLVAGAGETQYF
-	TRBV2	TRBJ2-7	TRBD2	TGTGCCAGCATGGTTGGCAGCGGGAGTGAGCACGAGCAGTACTTC	CASMVGSGSEHEQYF
once	TRBV13	TRBJ2-7	TRBD2	TGTGCCAGCAGCTTAGGACTAGCGGTTCCCTACGAGCAGTACTTC	CASSLGLAVPYEQYF
-	TRBV27	TRBJ2-7	TRBD2	TGTGCCAGCAGTGGCGCTAGCGGGGGTTCCTACGAGCAGTACTTC	CASSGASGGSYEQYF
-	TRBV6-5	TRBJ2-1	TRBD2	TGTGCCAGCAGTCCCAGCGGGAGTAGCTACAATGAGCAGTTCTTC	CASSPSGSSYNEQFF
-	TRBV7-9	TRBJ1-3	-	TGTGCCAGCAGCTCCCGACGGGCTGGAAACACCATATATTTT	CASSSRRAGNTIYF
-	TRBV29-1	TRBJ1-1	-	TGCAGCGTTGATATTTCGGGGGGCACTGAAGCTTTCTTT	CSVDISGGTEAFF
few	TRBV7-2	TRBJ1-1	-	TGTGCCAGCAGCTTAAGGTTTATGGAGGCTTTCTTT	CASSLRFMEAFF
-	TRBV30	TRBJ1-5	-	TGTGCCTGGAGTAAACAGGGAGATCAGCCCCAGCATTTT	CAWSKQGDQPQHF
-	TRBV6-5	TRBJ1-1	TRBD1	TGTGCCAGCAGTCACTGGACAGGGGGCAGGGACACTGAAGCTTTCTTT	CASSHWTGGRDTEAFF
-	TRBV7-3	TRBJ1-4	-	TGTGCCAGCAGCCGGGGGGCGGATGAAAAACTGTTTTTT	CASSRGADEKLFF
few	TRBV6-5	TRBJ2-6	TRBD1	TGTGCCAGCAGTCCCGACAGGGCTGGGGCCAACGTCCTGACTTTC	CASSPDRAGANVLTF
-	TRBV7-9	TRBJ2-7	TRBD2	TGTGCCAGCAGCTTGACTAGCGGGGACTACGAGCAGTACTTC	CASSLTSGDYEQYF
-	TRBV2	TRBJ1-1	-	TGTGCCACCTCGCCGACCGGGAGAACTGAAGCTTTCTTT	CATSPTGRTEAFF
-	TRBV4-1	TRBJ2-7	TRBD1	TGCGCCAGCAGCCAAGCCGGGACAGGGTTCTCCTACGAGCAGTACTTC	CASSQAGTGFSYEQYF
-	TRBV6-1	TRBJ1-1	-	TGTGCCACCAAGCATTCGACAGGTATGAACACTGAAGCTTTCTTT	CATKHSTGMNTEAFF
-	TRBV5-5	TRBJ2-7	-	TGTGCCAGCAGCTTTAGGACGGGGGAGCAGTACTTC	CASSFRTGEQYF
-	TRBV29-1	TRBJ2-3	TRBD2	TGCAGCGTTGAGCCCCCAGCGGGGTTCACAGATACGCAGTATTTT	CSVEPPAGFTDTQYF
-	TRBV27	TRBJ2-1	-	TGTGCCAGCGGCTTAAGGGGATGTTTGAATGAGCAGTTCTTC	CASGLRGCLNEQFF
-	TRBV5-1	TRBJ2-6	TRBD1	TGCGCCAGCAGCTTGGTTTCCAGGGGGCTCAGTGGGGCCAACGTCCTGACTTTC	CASSLVSRGLSGANVLTF
once	TRBV25-1	TRBJ1-6	-	TGTGCCAGCAGTGAGTATGTGAGCTCCTATAATTCACCCCTCCACTTT	CASSEYVSSYNSPLHF
-	TRBV4-1	TRBJ1-5	-	TGCGCCAGCAGCCTCCAAGGGGCGGATCAGCCCCAGCATTTT	CASSLQGADQPQHF
few	TRBV28	TRBJ1-1	TRBD1	TGTGCCAGCAGTTTGGATGGACAGGGGGCAAGTTTAGGTCGCCCTGAAGCTTTCTTT	CASSLDGQGASLGRPEAFF
-	TRBV4-2	TRBJ2-7	-	TGTGCCAGCAGTGAGGGTCCCGTCTACGAGCAGTACTTC	CASSEGPVYEQYF